These T cell receptor beta chains were read from a single sample in a study of T cell responses to AZD1222 COVID-19 vaccine. The method was immunoSEQ multiplex PCR; TCRdb's version includes in-frame clones alone and lacks a portion of them. The sample contains 100,000 to 120,000 clones, about 90% of which appear only once. The material was peripheral blood, obtained on day 0 of AZD1222 vaccination. The source of these receptors is an adult in good health. Each CDR3 is given with its conserved first and last residue. A D gene is named only where the DNA matches it firmly. Some rows have no size entry. The others give once, few or many, or a class for an expanded clone.

v_gene	d_gene	abundance	j_gene	CDR3aa	CDR3nt
TRBV6-1	-	-	TRBJ1-1	CASSERYWDEAFF	TGTGCCAGCAGTGAACGATATTGGGATGAAGCTTTCTTT
TRBV2	-	-	TRBJ1-5	CASSESRVDQPQHF	TGTGCCAGCAGTGAATCGCGTGTGGATCAGCCCCAGCATTTT
TRBV5-4	-	-	TRBJ1-3	CASSLAGHLPGNTIYF	TGTGCCAGCAGCTTGGCGGGACATTTGCCTGGAAACACCATATATTTT
TRBV9	-	-	TRBJ1-1	CASSWGENTEAFF	TGTGCCAGCAGCTGGGGAGAGAACACTGAAGCTTTCTTT
TRBV5-4	-	-	TRBJ1-2	CASSLGRARGGYGYTF	TGTGCCAGCAGCTTGGGCAGGGCTAGGGGGGGTTATGGCTACACCTTC
TRBV21-1	-	-	TRBJ2-1	CARALRGVSYNEQFF	TGTGCCAGGGCACTACGGGGGGTGTCCTACAATGAGCAGTTCTTC
TRBV5-1	-	once	TRBJ1-2	CASRSDNYGYTF	TGCGCCAGCAGATCGGACAACTATGGCTACACCTTC
TRBV27	TRBD1	-	TRBJ1-2	CASGPFRDRAAYGYTF	TGTGCCAGCGGACCCTTCCGGGACAGGGCTGCCTATGGCTACACCTTC
TRBV3-1/TRBV3-2	-	-	TRBJ1-2	CASSPDRSANYGYTF	TGTGCCAGCAGCCCGGACAGATCGGCTAACTATGGCTACACCTTC
TRBV30	-	-	TRBJ2-7	CAWSLISYEQYF	TGTGCCTGGAGTCTCATATCGTACGAGCAGTACTTC
TRBV24-1	-	-	TRBJ1-5	CATSEVPEPQHF	TGTGCCACCAGTGAGGTCCCGGAGCCCCAGCATTTT
TRBV5-1	TRBD1	once	TRBJ1-1	CASSSTGVNTEAFF	TGCGCCAGCAGCTCAACAGGGGTGAACACTGAAGCTTTCTTT
TRBV5-4	TRBD1	-	TRBJ1-2	CASSRPGDRGAGNYGYTF	TGTGCCAGCAGCCGTCCGGGGGACAGGGGGGCGGGCAACTATGGCTACACCTTC
TRBV30	-	-	TRBJ1-1	CALGLNTEAFF	TGTGCTCTGGGGCTGAACACTGAAGCTTTCTTT
TRBV10-1	TRBD1	once	TRBJ2-7	CASSPDRYEQYF	TGCGCCAGCAGTCCGGACAGGTACGAGCAGTACTTC
TRBV18	TRBD1	-	TRBJ1-2	CASSPLQGKGHGYTF	TGTGCCAGCTCACCACTACAGGGGAAAGGACATGGCTACACCTTC
TRBV6-1	TRBD2	-	TRBJ2-1	CASSEGSGGYNEQFF	TGTGCCAGCAGTGAAGGGAGCGGGGGGTACAATGAGCAGTTCTTC
TRBV5-6	-	-	TRBJ1-5	CASSWGGRGSNQPQHF	TGTGCCAGCAGCTGGGGGGGCCGGGGGAGCAATCAGCCCCAGCATTTT
TRBV30	-	-	TRBJ2-1	CAWSLTDEQFF	TGTGCCTGGAGTCTAACGGATGAGCAGTTCTTC
TRBV19	-	-	TRBJ1-5	CASSGPRWQPQHF	TGTGCCAGTAGCGGACCCCGGTGGCAGCCCCAGCATTTT
TRBV11-3	-	-	TRBJ1-1	CASSRDRYTEAFF	TGTGCCAGCAGCCGCGACAGATACACTGAAGCTTTCTTT
TRBV30	-	-	TRBJ1-4	CAWSVRRVTNEKLFF	TGTGCCTGGAGTGTACGTCGGGTAACTAATGAAAAACTGTTTTTT
TRBV29-1	TRBD1	-	TRBJ2-5	CSVHLGQGTGTQYF	TGCAGCGTCCACCTCGGACAGGGCACGGGGACCCAGTACTTC
TRBV5-6	-	-	TRBJ1-4	CASSAPGRLNEKLFF	TGTGCCAGCAGCGCTCCGGGACGGCTGAATGAAAAACTGTTTTTT
TRBV12-3/TRBV12-4	-	-	TRBJ1-1	CASSVTGRTEAFF	TGTGCCAGCAGTGTTACAGGGCGCACTGAAGCTTTCTTT
TRBV18	-	-	TRBJ1-4	CASSPVGATNEKLFF	TGTGCCAGCTCACCAGTCGGCGCAACTAATGAAAAACTGTTTTTT
TRBV6-5	-	once	TRBJ1-1	CASSYPMASKTEAFF	TGTGCCAGCAGTTACCCTATGGCTTCCAAAACTGAAGCTTTCTTT
TRBV4-1	-	-	TRBJ1-1	CASSQEWRNTEAFF	TGCGCCAGCAGCCAAGAGTGGCGGAACACTGAAGCTTTCTTT
TRBV5-5	-	once	TRBJ1-1	CASSLEPASRGWAFF	TGTGCCAGCAGCTTGGAGCCCGCCAGCCGAGGGTGGGCTTTCTTT
TRBV19	-	-	TRBJ1-1	CASLRQDWNTEAFF	TGTGCCAGTCTAAGACAGGACTGGAACACTGAAGCTTTCTTT
TRBV29-1	-	-	TRBJ2-2	CSVEAGAGELFF	TGCAGCGTTGAAGCCGGGGCCGGGGAGCTGTTTTTT
TRBV5-6	TRBD2	-	TRBJ2-5	CASSATGGAETQYF	TGTGCCAGCAGCGCCACGGGGGGGGCGGAGACCCAGTACTTC
TRBV28	-	once	TRBJ1-1	CASGRSGVDEAFF	TGTGCCAGCGGGCGATCAGGGGTAGATGAAGCTTTCTTT
TRBV15	TRBD2	-	TRBJ2-3	CATSRLADTDTQYF	TGTGCCACCAGCAGGCTAGCGGACACAGATACGCAGTATTTT
TRBV4-1	-	once	TRBJ1-6	CASSQDRAPSSYNSPLHF	TGCGCCAGCAGCCAAGATAGGGCCCCGAGCTCCTATAATTCACCCCTCCACTTT
TRBV6-6	-	once	TRBJ2-5	CASSPSGLTQYF	TGTGCCAGCAGCCCCTCGGGGCTAACCCAGTACTTC
TRBV11-2	-	-	TRBJ2-7	CASSFGQGYEQYF	TGTGCCAGCAGCTTTGGGCAAGGCTACGAGCAGTACTTC
TRBV11-3	-	-	TRBJ2-7	CASSLHEQYF	TGTGCCAGCAGCTTACACGAGCAGTACTTC
TRBV5-3	TRBD1	-	TRBJ1-2	CARSLRGLSNYGYTF	TGTGCCAGAAGTTTGAGGGGGCTATCAAACTATGGCTACACCTTC
TRBV13	-	-	TRBJ1-3	CASSLGSGPGNTIYF	TGTGCCAGCAGCTTAGGTTCAGGGCCTGGAAACACCATATATTTT
TRBV7-9	-	few	TRBJ1-4	CASSLEGGALFF	TGTGCCAGCAGCTTAGAAGGCGGGGCCCTGTTTTTT
TRBV5-6	-	-	TRBJ2-5	CASSLFRGGMGTQYF	TGTGCCAGCAGCTTGTTTAGGGGCGGTATGGGGACCCAGTACTTC
TRBV28	TRBD1	-	TRBJ1-2	CASSFATGGGYGYTF	TGTGCCAGCAGTTTCGCGACAGGGGGAGGCTATGGCTACACCTTC
TRBV19	-	-	TRBJ1-2	CASSTQGNYGYTF	TGTGCCAGTAGTACGCAGGGGAACTATGGCTACACCTTC
TRBV6-5	TRBD1	once	TRBJ1-2	CASSLVGTDDYTF	TGTGCCAGCAGTTTAGTTGGGACAGATGACTACACCTTC
TRBV7-9	-	once	TRBJ2-7	CASSPPSYEQYF	TGTGCCAGCAGCCCCCCCTCCTACGAGCAGTACTTC
TRBV9	TRBD1	-	TRBJ1-5	CASSPGQEPYGQPQHF	TGTGCCAGCAGCCCAGGACAGGAACCATATGGACAGCCCCAGCATTTT
TRBV18	-	-	TRBJ1-4	CASSRGTNEKLFF	TGTGCCAGCTCACGGGGGACTAATGAAAAACTGTTTTTT
TRBV11-2	-	-	TRBJ1-2	CASSPQGNNYGYTF	TGTGCCAGCAGCCCACAGGGTAACAACTATGGCTACACCTTC
TRBV6-5	TRBD2	-	TRBJ2-2	CASRLAGAAAELFF	TGTGCCAGCCGACTAGCGGGGGCTGCTGCGGAGCTGTTTTTT
TRBV19	-	-	TRBJ2-3	CASSIAAGSTDTQYF	TGTGCCAGTAGTATAGCGGCGGGGAGCACAGATACGCAGTATTTT
TRBV7-9	-	-	TRBJ1-2	CASSLDSPLGYTF	TGTGCCAGCAGCTTAGACAGCCCGCTGGGCTACACCTTC
TRBV4-1	TRBD1	once	TRBJ1-6	CASSQPGQGYNSPLHF	TGCGCCAGCAGCCAACCGGGACAGGGATATAATTCACCCCTCCACTTT
TRBV6-5	-	-	TRBJ1-2	CASSMFVGINGYTF	TGTGCCAGCAGCATGTTTGTAGGGATCAATGGCTACACCTTC
TRBV6-5	TRBD1	-	TRBJ1-1	CASSQDRGTEAFF	TGTGCCAGCAGTCAGGACAGGGGCACTGAAGCTTTCTTT
TRBV7-9	TRBD1	-	TRBJ2-7	CASSCTGTGIYEQYF	TGTGCCAGCAGCTGCACCGGGACAGGGATCTACGAGCAGTACTTC
TRBV5-1	TRBD1	-	TRBJ1-4	CASSTLGQGGEKLFF	TGCGCCAGCAGCACTCTGGGACAGGGAGGCGAAAAACTGTTTTTT
TRBV30	-	-	TRBJ1-3	CAWNSGGGNTIYF	TGTGCCTGGAATTCGGGGGGGGGAAACACCATATATTTT
TRBV6-5	TRBD1	-	TRBJ2-3	CASSSTGGWDTQYF	TGTGCCAGCAGCTCGACAGGGGGCTGGGATACGCAGTATTTT